This T cell receptor (beta chain) derives from a study of T cell repertoires in cytomegalovirus infection. Study background: CMV epitopes in the study were HLA-C-restricted (recently identified) and HLA-B-restricted (well studied). Public TCR beta signatures marked donors with CMV infection and the matching HLA. Points from the study as a whole: Within the response measured ex vivo, HLA-C-restricted CMV-specific TCR beta clonotypes were dominant. CMV carriers with the relevant HLA were identified by cumulative public TCR beta family frequency.

As for this clonotype: The antigen is unknown.

Each CDR3 protein gets one entry after TCRdb re-called the reads with MiXCR. The sample carries more than 250,000 distinct CDR3 sequences, around 25% recorded once. Germline assignment: CDR1 DFQATT and CDR2 SNEGSKA (reference sequence). The CDR3 loop spans 13 amino acids. Trimming cost V 5 bases and J 2 bases, with 13 bases left between them. This receptor was identified in a human donor in good health (CMV status not recorded). Some clones in this sample may be carry-over from other donors' samples. The gene calls are TRBV20-1 and TRBJ2-7; D is undetermined. Sequenced material: cultured PBMCs, taken from culture after CMV antigen stimulation. CDR3 region: CSAESDGTYEQYF. The CDR3 DNA reads as TGCAGTGCTGAATCGGACGGTACCTACGAGCAGTACTTC.